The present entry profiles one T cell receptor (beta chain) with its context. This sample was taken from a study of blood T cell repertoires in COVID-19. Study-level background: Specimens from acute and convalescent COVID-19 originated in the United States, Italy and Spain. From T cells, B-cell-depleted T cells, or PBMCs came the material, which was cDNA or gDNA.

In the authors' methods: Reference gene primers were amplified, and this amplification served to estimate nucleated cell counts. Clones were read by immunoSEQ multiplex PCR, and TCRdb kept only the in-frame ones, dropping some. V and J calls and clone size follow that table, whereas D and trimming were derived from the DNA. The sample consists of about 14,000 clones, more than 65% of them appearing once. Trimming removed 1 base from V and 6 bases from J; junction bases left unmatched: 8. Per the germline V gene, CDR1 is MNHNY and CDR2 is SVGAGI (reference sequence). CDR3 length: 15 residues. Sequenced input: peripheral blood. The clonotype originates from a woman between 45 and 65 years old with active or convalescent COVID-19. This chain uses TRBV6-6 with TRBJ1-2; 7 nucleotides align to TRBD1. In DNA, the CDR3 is TGTGCCAGCAGTTACTTAGACAGGGAACACGATGGCTACACCTTC. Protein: CASSYLDREHDGYTF.